This T cell receptor beta chain was sequenced during a study of stem cell transplantation in POMP-related autoinflammatory disease (dated by TCRdb to the early 2020s). Looking at the study overall: The study hypothesized that defective thymoproteasomes impair MHC class I-dependent CD8+ T-cell differentiation and positive selection, skewing the TRB repertoire. Prior to transplant, the patients had skewing toward CD4+ naive T cells, low CD8+ T-cell proportions, and reduced T-cell cytokine secretion. The effect of POMP deficiency on T-cell receptor beta repertoire diversity and CDR3 characteristics was assessed using high-throughput TRB sequencing. After transplant, 100% donor engraftment of neutrophils and platelets through one year was shown by DNA chimerism analysis.

Per the germline V gene, MDHEN is the CDR1 and SYDVKM is the CDR2. The CDR3 sequence holds 18 residues, the cysteine and phenylalanine included. The sequence is cut down to CDR3 DNA, 54 bases in frame from base 1. From V the trimming removes 5 bases and from J it removes 2 bases, while the gene matches leave 15 bases of the junction unaccounted for. Worth noting for this clone: Its antigen is unknown. Nothing much larger sits one base from this clone, and base qualities are not available.

Libraries were built with the immunoSEQ multiplex PCR assay. The original pipeline was this. Shannon entropy, which accounts for clonal size distribution, was used to quantify repertoire diversity. The Gini-Simpson index (Simpson_1-D) was used to measure inequality in clonotype distribution. Imported from immuneACCESS, the table was reduced by TCRdb to in-frame sequences with V and J called. These copies leave out some clones; in studies compared against another copy, an unresolved V gene accounts for under half, and the cause of the remainder is not known. That table gives V, J and clone size, and the DNA gave D and trimming. This sample holds tens of thousands of clones; approximately 91% were observed only once. About 0.69% of the sample rests with the top ten. The paper as a whole reports these results and caveats: A trend toward lower TRB diversity and higher clonality was observed in PRAID patients across all analyzed T-cell subsets. PRAID patients showed a restricted number of unique TRB V-J gene pairings. In PRAID patients, the trend toward lower diversity and increased clonality reached statistical significance only for regulatory T cells.

In the paper's terms, the time point label means: after hematopoietic stem cell transplant. PRAID featured prominent immunodeficiency alongside autoinflammation. Before TRB sequencing, the T-cell subsets, namely conventional T cells, CD8+ T cells, regulatory T cells, and T follicular helper cells, were sorted. Here the sequenced sample was CD4+ T cells from PBMCs, taken after stem cell transplantation. The sequence derives from a human patient with POMP-related autoinflammation and immune dysregulation (PRAID). After a transplant, some T cells may be the graft donor's own cells. The rearrangement combines TRBV28 with TRBJ1-5; 7 middle bases align to TRBD1. At the DNA level, the sequence is TGTGCCAGCAGTCCCTTTTTTCTCCCCAGGGGGGGCAATCAGCCCCAGCATTTT. The translation is CASSPFFLPRGGNQPQHF. The full variable domain, completed from the reference TRBV28 and TRBJ1-5 proteins outside the CDR3, reads DVKVTQSSRYLVKRTGEKVFLECVQDMDHENMFWYRQDPGLGLRLIYFSYDVKMKEKGDIPEGYSVSREKKERFSLILESASTNQTSMYLCASSPFFLPRGGNQPQHFGDGTRLSIL.